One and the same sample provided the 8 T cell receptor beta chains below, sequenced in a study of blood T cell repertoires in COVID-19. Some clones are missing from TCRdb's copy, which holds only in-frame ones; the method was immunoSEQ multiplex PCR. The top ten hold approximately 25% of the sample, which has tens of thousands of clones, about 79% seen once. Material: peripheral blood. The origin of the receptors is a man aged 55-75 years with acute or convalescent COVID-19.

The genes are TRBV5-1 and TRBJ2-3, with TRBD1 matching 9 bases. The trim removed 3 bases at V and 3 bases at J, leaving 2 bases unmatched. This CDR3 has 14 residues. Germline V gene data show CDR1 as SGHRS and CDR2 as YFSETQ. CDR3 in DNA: TGCGCCAGCAGCTCTGGGACAGGGACAGATACGCAGTATTTT. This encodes CASSSGTGTDTQYF.

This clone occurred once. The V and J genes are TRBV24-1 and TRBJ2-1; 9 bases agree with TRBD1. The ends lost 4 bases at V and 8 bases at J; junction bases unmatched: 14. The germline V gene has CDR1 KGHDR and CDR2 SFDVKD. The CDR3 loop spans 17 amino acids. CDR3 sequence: CATSDPGGQGRGHEQFF. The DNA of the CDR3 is TGTGCCACCAGTGACCCCGGGGGACAGGGCAGAGGCCATGAGCAGTTCTTC.

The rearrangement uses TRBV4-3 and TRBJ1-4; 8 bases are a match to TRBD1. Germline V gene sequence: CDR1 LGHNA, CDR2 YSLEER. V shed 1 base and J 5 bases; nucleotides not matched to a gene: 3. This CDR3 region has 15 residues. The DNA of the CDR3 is TGCGCCAGCAGCCAAGCGCCAGGGGGCAATGAAAAACTGTTTTTT. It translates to CASSQAPGGNEKLFF.

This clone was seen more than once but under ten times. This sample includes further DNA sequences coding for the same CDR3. The CDR3 sequence: CASSQQGNYGYTF. CDR3 bases: TGTGCCAGCAGCCAACAGGGGAACTATGGCTACACCTTC. V gene TRBV3-1 (or the pseudogene TRBV3-2) combines with J gene TRBJ1-2; possibly TRBD1 for D (6 bases). This CDR3 comprises 13 residues. Trimming took 2 bases from V and 2 from J, leaving 6 bases between them. Germline CDR1 and CDR2: LGHDT and YNNKEL (reference sequence).

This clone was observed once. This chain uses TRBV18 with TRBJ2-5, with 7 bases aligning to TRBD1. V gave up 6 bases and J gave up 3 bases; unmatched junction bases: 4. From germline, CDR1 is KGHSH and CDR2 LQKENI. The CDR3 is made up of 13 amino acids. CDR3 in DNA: TGTGCCAGCTCGTCGGGGACAGAAGAGACCCAGTACTTC. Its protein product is CASSSGTEETQYF.

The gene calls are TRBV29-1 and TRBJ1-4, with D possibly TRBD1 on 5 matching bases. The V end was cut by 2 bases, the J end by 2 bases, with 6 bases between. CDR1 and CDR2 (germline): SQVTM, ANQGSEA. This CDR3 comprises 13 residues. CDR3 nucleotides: TGCAGCGTTGAATCAGGGACTAATGAAAAACTGTTTTTT. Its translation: CSVESGTNEKLFF.

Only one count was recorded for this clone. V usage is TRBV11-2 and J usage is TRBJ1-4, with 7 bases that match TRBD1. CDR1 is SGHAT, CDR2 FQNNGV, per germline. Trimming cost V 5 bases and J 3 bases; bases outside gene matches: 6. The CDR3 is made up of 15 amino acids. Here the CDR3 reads CASSLRDSPNEKLFF. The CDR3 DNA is TGTGCCAGCAGCCTCCGGGACAGCCCTAATGAAAAACTGTTTTTT.

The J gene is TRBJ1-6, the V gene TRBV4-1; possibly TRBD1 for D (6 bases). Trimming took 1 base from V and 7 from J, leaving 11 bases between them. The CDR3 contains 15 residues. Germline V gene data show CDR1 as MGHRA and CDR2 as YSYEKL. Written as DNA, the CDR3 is TGCGCCAGCAGCCAAGGCCACAGGGACAATTCACCCCTCCACTTT. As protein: CASSQGHRDNSPLHF.